The 17 T cell receptor beta chains below all came from one sample that was sequenced in a study of CD8 T cells in ankylosing spondylitis. TCRdb processed the 5' RACE reads anew with MiXCR; each CDR3 protein has one entry. Altogether around 230,000 distinct CDR3 sequences are present, roughly 8.2% being singletons, with the ten largest covering 4.8%. The sequenced material came from blood, either unsorted or a sorted T cell fraction (not recorded which). Source of these receptors: a female donor with ankylosing spondylitis or in good health (not recorded which).

Remarks on this clonotype: This clone may be a read error of a much larger clone one base away. The rearrangement links TRBV20-1 to TRBJ1-5; 9 bases line up with TRBD1. Germline V gene lookup returns CDR1 DFQATT and CDR2 SNEGSKA (reference sequence). The CDR3 covers 14 residues. CDR3 amino acids: CGAARQGGNQPQHF. CDR3 sequence (DNA): TGCGGTGCTGCCCGACAGGGGGGGAATCAGCCCCAGCATTTT.

In this sample, this clonotype turned up many times. This chain joins TRBV7-9 and TRBJ2-7, with a weak D call TRBD1 (6 bases). CDR1 and CDR2 (germline): SEHNR, FQNEAQ (reference sequence). V lost 1 base to trimming and J lost 6 bases, with 19 bases between them. CDR3 length: 16 amino acids. CDR3 nucleotide sequence: TGTGCCAGCAGCTTAGAGGGGGTAACAGGGTTACGCGAGCAGTACTTC. It translates to CASSLEGVTGLREQYF.

This clonotype was seen repeatedly, ten times or more. The chain combines TRBV11-2 with TRBJ2-1; D is undetermined. The CDR3 has 14 amino acids. The V and J ends lost 4 bases and 7 bases respectively, with 14 bases between them. Germline loops: CDR1 SGHAT, CDR2 FQNNGV. CDR3 region: CASSSLTDANEQFF. Here the CDR3 DNA reads TGTGCCAGCAGCTCCCTCACCGACGCGAATGAGCAGTTCTTC.

Many counts were recorded for this clonotype. This sequence joins TRBV20-1 and TRBJ2-7; the match to TRBD2 covers 10 bases. J lost 3 bases, V lost 0 bases, and 11 bases had no gene match. Per the germline V gene, CDR1 is DFQATT and CDR2 is SNEGSKA (reference sequence). There are 17 residues in the CDR3. Here the CDR3 reads CSARDTVRLAGNYEQYF. In DNA form, the CDR3 reads TGCAGTGCTAGAGATACCGTACGACTAGCGGGTAACTACGAGCAGTACTTC.

This clonotype was seen repeatedly, ten times or more. The chain is built from TRBV5-1 and TRBJ2-7, with 9 nucleotides matching TRBD1. The CDR3 is 14 amino acids. Germline V gives CDR1 SGHRS, CDR2 YFSETQ. The junction had 7 bases not matched to a gene; V was cut back by 4 bases and J by 5 bases. The CDR3 sequence is CASSEGQGRNEQYF. The CDR3 region has the DNA TGCGCCAGCAGCGAGGGACAGGGTCGAAACGAGCAGTACTTC.

This clonotype was observed many times. This chain links TRBV5-1 with TRBJ2-7; 7 nucleotides agree with TRBD2. The CDR3 consists of 14 residues. The germline V gene encodes CDR1 SGHRS and CDR2 YFSETQ. V shed 4 bases, J shed 0 bases, and the junction held 4 bases outside the gene matches. CDR3 bases: TGCGCCAGCAGCACGCCGGGAGGCTCCTACGAGCAGTACTTC. It yields the protein CASSTPGGSYEQYF. Variable domain in full (rest from reference TRBV5-1 and TRBJ2-7): KAGVTQTPRYLIKTRGQQVTLSCSPISGHRSVSWYQQTPGQGLQFLFEYFSETQRNKGNFPGRFSGRQFSNSRSEMNVSTLELGDSALYLCASSTPGGSYEQYFGPGTRLTVT.

There are many counts of this clonotype. J is TRBJ1-2 and V is TRBV20-1; D gene ambiguous. The germline V gene has CDR1 DFQATT and CDR2 SNEGSKA (reference sequence). V shed 2 bases and J shed 4 bases, with 11 bases lying between them. The CDR3 is made up of 13 amino acids. This chain's CDR3 is CSARRTGSYGYTF. The DNA for the CDR3 is TGCAGTGCTAGAAGGACGGGGAGCTATGGCTACACCTTC.

This clonotype was seen many times. The chain joins TRBV20-1 to TRBJ1-5; D is ambiguous. Germline CDR1 reads DFQATT; CDR2 reads SNEGSKA (reference sequence). CDR3 length: 14 residues. V was clipped by 4 bases and J by 0 bases, with 10 bases between them. CDR3 residues: CSANPPYSNQPQHF. The CDR3 DNA reads as TGCAGTGCTAACCCCCCTTATAGCAATCAGCCCCAGCATTTT.

The V and J genes are TRBV4-3 and TRBJ1-3, with TRBD1 as a possible D gene (6 bases). This CDR3 is built from 16 residues. V lost 3 bases and J lost 0, with 12 bases in between. CDR1 is LGHNA, CDR2 YSLEER, per germline. In DNA, the CDR3 is TGCGCCAGCAGCCAGCGAGCGGACAGCTCTGGAAACACCATATATTTT. Translation gives CASSQRADSSGNTIYF.

This clonotype appeared many times. The CDR3 DNA is TGTGCCATCAGTGAGTCAATAGCTAGTTACACAGATACGCAGTATTTT. Translation gives CAISESIASYTDTQYF. The chain employs TRBV10-3 and TRBJ2-3; D not certain. The CDR3 spans 16 residues. Per germline, CDR1 ENHRY and CDR2 SYGVKD. V was trimmed by 0 bases and J by 2 bases, leaving 12 bases between them.

This clonotype was counted ten times or more. This sequence joins TRBV5-1 and TRBJ1-4; D is unclear. The V and J ends lost 4 bases and 2 bases respectively, with 9 bases between them. Per germline, CDR1 SGHRS and CDR2 YFSETQ. This CDR3 has 14 amino acids. CDR3 nucleotide sequence: TGCGCCAGCAGCCCAGGAACCACTAATGAAAAACTGTTTTTT. This gives the protein CASSPGTTNEKLFF. Complete variable domain (other parts from reference TRBV5-1 and TRBJ1-4): KAGVTQTPRYLIKTRGQQVTLSCSPISGHRSVSWYQQTPGQGLQFLFEYFSETQRNKGNFPGRFSGRQFSNSRSEMNVSTLELGDSALYLCASSPGTTNEKLFFGSGTQLSVL.

This clonotype was recorded many times. CDR3 sequence reads: CASSHVSGSETQYF. The CDR3 bases are TGTGCCAGCAGCCACGTTTCTGGGAGTGAGACCCAGTACTTC. This sequence joins TRBV3-1 and TRBJ2-5, with D perhaps TRBD2 (5 bases). V was cut by 3 bases and J by 5 bases, with 13 bases left in between. The germline CDR1 and CDR2 sequences are LGHDT and YNNKEL (reference sequence). The CDR3 spans 14 residues.

This clonotype occurred many times. The genes are TRBV10-3 and TRBJ2-5; D unresolved. Germline-derived CDR1 and CDR2 are ENHRY and SYGVKD. This CDR3 contains 10 residues. CDR3 nucleotides: TGTGCTATTGGCCAAGAGACCCAGTACTTC. Translation: CAIGQETQYF.

This clonotype was recorded many times. V gene TRBV27 combines with J gene TRBJ2-1; D is perhaps TRBD2 (6 bases). The CDR3 has 13 residues. Germline assignment: CDR1 MNHEY and CDR2 SMNVEV (reference sequence). Deletions cut 5 bases from V and 6 bases from J, with 11 bases between. The CDR3 bases are TGTGCCAGCAGTCCGGGGGTTCTCAATGAGCAGTTCTTC. It codes for CASSPGVLNEQFF.

V and J are TRBV30 and TRBJ2-5; TRBD2 is a possible D gene (6 bases). Trimming cost V 0 bases and J 5 bases, with 13 bases left between them. Germline V gene lookup returns CDR1 GTSNPN and CDR2 SVGIG (reference sequence). The CDR3 covers 14 residues. This CDR3 is CAWSVGLALETQYF. The DNA for the CDR3 is TGTGCCTGGAGTGTAGGTCTAGCGTTGGAGACCCAGTACTTC.

This clonotype was seen a handful of times. The chain employs TRBV6-2 or TRBV6-3 and TRBJ2-7; 14 bases are a match to TRBD2. CDR1 and CDR2 from the germline V gene are MNHEY and SVGEGT. The trim removed 5 bases at V and 3 bases at J, leaving 15 bases unmatched. This CDR3 has 19 residues. CDR3 in DNA: TGTGCCAGCAGTAAGTCCCCGGGACTAGCGGGAGTATCCGACTACGAGCAGTACTTC. Protein sequence: CASSKSPGLAGVSDYEQYF.

This clonotype was counted at least ten times. A junction boundary mismatches the germline segment, possibly from a read error. The chain joins TRBV7-9 to TRBJ2-1; TRBD2 is a possible D gene (6 bases). Germline V gives CDR1 SEHNR, CDR2 FQNEAQ (reference sequence). The CDR3 has 13 amino acids. The CDR3 region is CASSLAIPGLGVF. DNA of the CDR3: TGTGCCAGCAGCTTGGCTATACCGGGACTCGGCGTCTTC.